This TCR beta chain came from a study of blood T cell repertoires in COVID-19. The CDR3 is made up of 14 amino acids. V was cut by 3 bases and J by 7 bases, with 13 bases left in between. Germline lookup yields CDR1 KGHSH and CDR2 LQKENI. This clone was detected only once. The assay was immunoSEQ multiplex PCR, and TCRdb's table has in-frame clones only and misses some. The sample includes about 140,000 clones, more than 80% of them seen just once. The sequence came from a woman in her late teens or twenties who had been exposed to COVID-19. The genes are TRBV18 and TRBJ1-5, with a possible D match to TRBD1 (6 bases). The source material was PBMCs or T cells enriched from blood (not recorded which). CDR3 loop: CASSPQGNQQPQHF. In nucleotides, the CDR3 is TGTGCCAGCTCACCCCAGGGGAATCAGCAGCCCCAGCATTTT.